Listed below are T cell receptor beta chains from one sample, sequenced in a study of blood T cell repertoires in COVID-19. Measured with immunoSEQ multiplex PCR; TCRdb has only the in-frame clones, and not every one. The sample has about 45,000 clones, roughly 73% seen once. Sequenced: peripheral blood. These receptors all stem from a woman aged 65 to 85 with acute or convalescent COVID-19. Each CDR3 is given with its conserved first and last residue. The D gene is left open where the match is weak. Some rows have no size entry. The others give once, few or many, or a class for an expanded clone.

clone_size: NA
d_call: TRBD2
j_call: TRBJ2-3
cdr3_length: 18
v_call: TRBV4-1
cdr3_nt: TGCGCCAGCAGCCTCGTGACCGGGACTACAAGAATCACAGATACGCAGTATTTT
cdr3_aa: CASSLVTGTTRITDTQYF

clone_size: NA
d_call: NA
j_call: TRBJ1-1
cdr3_length: 14
v_call: TRBV6-6
cdr3_nt: TGTGCCAGCAGTTACAGGGGCCTCTTAGGGCGCGCTTTCTTT
cdr3_aa: CASSYRGLLGRAFF

clone_size: NA
d_call: NA
j_call: TRBJ1-2
cdr3_length: 15
v_call: TRBV19
cdr3_nt: TGTGCCAGTAGTAGCCGGGACTCAGGCGGCTATGGCTACACCTTC
cdr3_aa: CASSSRDSGGYGYTF

clone_size: NA
d_call: NA
j_call: TRBJ2-5
cdr3_length: 16
v_call: TRBV5-1
cdr3_nt: TGCGCCAGCAGCTTGTCCCTGCAAACAGGGCAAGAGACCCAGTACTTC
cdr3_aa: CASSLSLQTGQETQYF

clone_size: NA
d_call: TRBD1
j_call: TRBJ1-3
cdr3_length: 18
v_call: TRBV6-6
cdr3_nt: TGTGCCAGCAGTCTAACCCGCGGGACAGGGGGCTCTGGAAACACCATATATTTT
cdr3_aa: CASSLTRGTGGSGNTIYF

clone_size: few
d_call: NA
j_call: TRBJ2-5
cdr3_length: 13
v_call: TRBV14
cdr3_nt: TGTGCCAGCAGCCAAGATCGGGGGGAGACCCAGTACTTC
cdr3_aa: CASSQDRGETQYF

clone_size: NA
d_call: NA
j_call: TRBJ2-7
cdr3_length: 16
v_call: TRBV5-1
cdr3_nt: TGCGCCAGCAGCACGTATCGGAGGGGGCGGATTTACGAGCAGTACTTC
cdr3_aa: CASSTYRRGRIYEQYF

clone_size: NA
d_call: NA
j_call: TRBJ2-5
cdr3_length: 11
v_call: TRBV2
cdr3_nt: TGTGCCAGCGGCTCACAAGAGACCCAGTACTTC
cdr3_aa: CASGSQETQYF

clone_size: NA
d_call: NA
j_call: TRBJ1-4
cdr3_length: 15
v_call: TRBV14
cdr3_nt: TGTGCCAGCAGCCAAGGCGGAGGGATAAATGAAAAACTGTTTTTT
cdr3_aa: CASSQGGGINEKLFF

clone_size: few
d_call: TRBD1
j_call: TRBJ1-1
cdr3_length: 14
v_call: TRBV15
cdr3_nt: TGTGCCACCAGCTTAGGACAGGTGAACACTGAAGCTTTCTTT
cdr3_aa: CATSLGQVNTEAFF

clone_size: NA
d_call: TRBD1
j_call: TRBJ2-1
cdr3_length: 14
v_call: TRBV19
cdr3_nt: TGTGCCAGTAATCTAGGACCCCAGGGGGCTGAGCAGTTCTTC
cdr3_aa: CASNLGPQGAEQFF

clone_size: few
d_call: NA
j_call: TRBJ1-3
cdr3_length: 14
v_call: TRBV3-1/TRBV3-2
cdr3_nt: TGTGCCAGCAGCCAAACGGGGGCTGGAAACACCATATATTTT
cdr3_aa: CASSQTGAGNTIYF

clone_size: NA
d_call: NA
j_call: TRBJ2-3
cdr3_length: 15
v_call: TRBV28
cdr3_nt: TGTGCCAGCAGTTTAGCCAGGGGATTCACAGATACGCAGTATTTT
cdr3_aa: CASSLARGFTDTQYF

clone_size: NA
d_call: TRBD1
j_call: TRBJ2-1
cdr3_length: 16
v_call: TRBV11-2
cdr3_nt: TGTGCCAGCAGCTTAGTGTTCCGACAGGGGGGTAATGAGCAGTTCTTC
cdr3_aa: CASSLVFRQGGNEQFF

clone_size: NA
d_call: NA
j_call: TRBJ2-1
cdr3_length: 15
v_call: TRBV10-3
cdr3_nt: TGTGCCATCAGTGAGTCCTCCACAGGTTACAATGAGCAGTTCTTC
cdr3_aa: CAISESSTGYNEQFF

clone_size: once
d_call: NA
j_call: TRBJ1-3
cdr3_length: 17
v_call: TRBV5-1
cdr3_nt: TGCGCCGGCAGCCCTAGGGCCCCAGGGCTAACTGGAAACACCATATATTTT
cdr3_aa: CAGSPRAPGLTGNTIYF

clone_size: NA
d_call: NA
j_call: TRBJ1-1
cdr3_length: 17
v_call: TRBV7-8
cdr3_nt: TGTGCCAGCAGCTTAGACCAGGGGAGAGATATCTTCACTGAAGCTTTCTTT
cdr3_aa: CASSLDQGRDIFTEAFF

clone_size: NA
d_call: NA
j_call: TRBJ2-2
cdr3_length: 16
v_call: TRBV10-1
cdr3_nt: TGCGCCAGCAGTGAAGAGGTACAAGGGAGAACCGGGGAGCTGTTTTTT
cdr3_aa: CASSEEVQGRTGELFF

clone_size: NA
d_call: TRBD2
j_call: TRBJ2-2
cdr3_length: 15
v_call: TRBV7-2
cdr3_nt: TGTGCCAGCAGGGGACCTAGCGGGGGGAGAGGGGAGCTGTTTTTT
cdr3_aa: CASRGPSGGRGELFF

clone_size: NA
d_call: TRBD1
j_call: TRBJ2-7
cdr3_length: 14
v_call: TRBV6-5
cdr3_nt: TGTGCCAGCAGCCCGGGACAGGGTCGGTTGGAGCAGTACTTC
cdr3_aa: CASSPGQGRLEQYF

clone_size: NA
d_call: TRBD1
j_call: TRBJ1-2
cdr3_length: 16
v_call: TRBV28
cdr3_nt: TGTGCCAGCAGTTTATTGGCAGGGGGCCTATCTAATGGCTACACCTTC
cdr3_aa: CASSLLAGGLSNGYTF

clone_size: NA
d_call: TRBD1
j_call: TRBJ2-7
cdr3_length: 15
v_call: TRBV19
cdr3_nt: TGTGCCAGTAGTATGGGACAGGGTAGGATCTACGAGCAGTACTTC
cdr3_aa: CASSMGQGRIYEQYF

clone_size: few
d_call: NA
j_call: TRBJ2-7
cdr3_length: 15
v_call: TRBV20-1
cdr3_nt: TGCAGTGCTAGTCCAGTGGGCAGGGGAGGGTACGAGCAGTACTTC
cdr3_aa: CSASPVGRGGYEQYF